The TCR beta chain under discussion was sequenced for a study of OX40 agonist ivuxolimab in advanced cancers. Profiling relied on immunoSEQ multiplex PCR, and the TCRdb table lists in-frame clones only, not all of them. Here the sample spans roughly 89,000 clones, 86% being singletons. Comment on this clone: Its antigen is currently unknown.

Broader study findings: The average count of expanded clones was higher among CD8+ T cells than among CD4+.

The CDR3 has 15 residues. CDR1 KGHSH and CDR2 LQKENI come from the germline V gene. Trimming cost V 8 bases and J 4 bases; bases outside gene matches: 13. Sequenced material: CD4+ or CD8+ T cells sorted from blood, taken in a trial of the OX40 agonist ivuxolimab. The chain uses TRBV18 and TRBJ1-2; 7 bases agree with TRBD1. The clonotype was recovered from an adult with an advanced solid tumor such as melanoma, head and neck, liver or kidney cancer. The CDR3 nucleotides read TGTGCCAGCGAACGACAGGGACGGCCTCCCTATGGCTACACCTTC. It specifies CASERQGRPPYGYTF.